A single T cell receptor beta chain is shown here with its context. Its antigen is currently unknown. Only in-frame clones appear in the TCRdb table, and some are missing; sequencing was by immunoSEQ multiplex PCR. The sample comprises tens of thousands of clones, about 97% of which are singletons, and under 7% rests with the top ten. CDR3 length equals 14 residues. The germline CDR1 and CDR2 sequences are ENHRY and SYGVKD. With V trimmed by 7 bases and J by 5 bases, 8 bases remained unmatched. Unsorted cryopreserved PBMC were sequenced, averaging roughly 99,000 T cells per clinical donor. This sample is part of a study of T cells in tuberculosis. Study information: In South Africa, adults with active tuberculosis were compared with IGRA-negative and latently infected IGRA-positive adolescents.

Broader study findings: The TCR-beta difference was not significant; alpha differences partly reflected length. Active tuberculosis TCR-alpha repertoires lay closer to GMM-specific TCRs than IGRA-negative controls, suggesting clonal expansion.

The sequenced sample was PBMCs. The rearrangement links TRBV10-3 to TRBJ1-2; 9 nucleotides line up with TRBD1. This receptor was obtained from a donor between 5 and 29 years old with latent tuberculosis or without tuberculosis infection. DNA for the CDR3: TGTGCCATCAACCCCCGGGACAGGGTGTATGGCTACACCTTC. It specifies CAINPRDRVYGYTF.